These 18 T cell receptor beta chains came from one sample sequenced in a study of T cells after yellow fever vaccination. One entry per CDR3 protein results from TCRdb running MiXCR on the 5' RACE reads. The sample yields 100,000 to 150,000 distinct CDR3 sequences, more than 7.5% seen once. The starting material was CD8+ T cells sorted from PBMCs, obtained on the day of the yellow fever booster vaccination. These TCRs come from a young man who received the YFV17D yellow fever vaccine.

In this sample, this clonotype turned up a few times. The chain recombines TRBV10-3 with TRBJ2-3; 9 bases line up with TRBD1. CDR3 size: 15 residues. The V and J ends lost 6 bases and 1 base, in that order; junction bases with no gene match: 5. The germline gives CDR1 ENHRY, CDR2 SYGVKD. The CDR3 DNA follows: TGTGCCATCAGCGGGACAGGGAGACGCACAGATACGCAGTATTTT. Its translation: CAISGTGRRTDTQYF.

This clonotype was counted many times. The CDR3: CSVETAAGPNTGELFF. The CDR3, as DNA: TGCAGCGTTGAGACCGCCGCCGGGCCGAACACCGGGGAGCTGTTTTTT. The V gene is TRBV29-1, the J gene TRBJ2-2; D unresolved. The V gene lost 3 bases and the J gene lost 0 bases, with 14 bases spanning the gap. The CDR3 extends over 16 amino acids. Germline CDR1 reads SQVTM; CDR2 reads ANQGSEA.

The rearrangement joins TRBV28 to TRBJ2-7, with 9 bases lining up with TRBD1. Trimming at V came to 8 bases and at J to 3 bases, leaving 8 bases not matched to a gene. The CDR3 runs 14 residues. CDR1 MDHEN and CDR2 SYDVKM come from the germline V gene. The CDR3 here is CASQGGDRDYEQYV. The CDR3 DNA is TGTGCCAGCCAGGGGGGGGACAGGGACTACGAGCAGTACGTC.

This clonotype was counted at least ten times. The chain has TRBV10-3 and TRBJ2-7; D remains unclear. Germline values: CDR1 ENHRY, CDR2 SYGVKD. Trimming removed 0 bases at V and 2 bases at J, with 11 bases between. The CDR3 is 15 amino acids. The CDR3 spells CAISESGSIAYEQYF. The CDR3 DNA reads as TGTGCCATCAGTGAGTCCGGTAGTATCGCCTACGAGCAGTACTTC.

The chain couples TRBV28 to TRBJ2-7; a weak D match, TRBD1 (7 bases). Germline CDR1 is MDHEN and CDR2 is SYDVKM. CDR3 length equals 15 residues. The germline V and J ends were trimmed by 2 bases and 5 bases, with 16 bases remaining between them. This chain's CDR3 is CASSLRQGGTHEQYV. CDR3 sequence (DNA): TGTGCCAGCAGTTTACGCCAGGGGGGCACCCACGAGCAGTACGTC.

This clonotype showed up many times. The J gene is TRBJ2-2, the V gene TRBV10-3, with 13 bases that match TRBD2. The CDR3 runs 19 residues. V lost 3 bases, J lost 3 bases, and 10 bases stayed unmatched. Germline values: CDR1 ENHRY, CDR2 SYGVKD. CDR3: CAISEWTSGGGIDTGELFF. The CDR3 DNA sequence: TGTGCCATCAGTGAATGGACTAGCGGGGGTGGTATAGACACCGGGGAGCTGTTTTTT.

This clonotype was detected only a few times. The genes are TRBV11-2 and TRBJ1-6; TRBD1 might be the D (6 bases). Germline V gene sequence: CDR1 SGHAT, CDR2 FQNNGV. This CDR3 has 11 amino acids. The V gene lost 6 bases and the J gene lost 15 bases, with 12 bases spanning the gap. CDR3 sequence: CASSPGVVLHF. As DNA, the CDR3 is TGTGCCAGCAGTCCAGGGGTGGTCCTCCACTTT.

The J gene is TRBJ2-4, the V gene TRBV2; tentatively, D is TRBD2 (6 bases). The V gene's germline CDR1 is SNHLY and CDR2 FYNNEI. CDR3 size: 15 residues. The V end lost 6 bases, the J end lost 0 bases, and 12 bases lay between the germline ends. CDR3 in DNA: TGTGCCAGCAGGGAGGGAGCCGGAGCCAAAAACATTCAGTACTTC. It encodes CASREGAGAKNIQYF.

This clonotype was observed at least ten times. This chain joins TRBV15 and TRBJ1-3; D ambiguous. Germline V CDR1 and CDR2: LNHNV, YYDKDF (reference sequence). V was shortened by 1 base and J by 4 bases, with 11 bases between the two germline ends. The CDR3 consists of 15 residues. In DNA, the CDR3 is TGTGCCACCAGCAGAGTTTTCGGGGAAGGAAACACCATATATTTT. Translating it yields CATSRVFGEGNTIYF.

This clonotype was found a few times. DNA of the CDR3: TGTGCCAGCAGTCCGGGACAGTCTAGCAATCAGCCCCAGCATTTT. It codes for CASSPGQSSNQPQHF. The genes are TRBV27 and TRBJ1-5, with 7 bases that match TRBD1. The germline V gene has CDR1 MNHEY and CDR2 SMNVEV (reference sequence). With 5 bases clipped from V and 0 bases from J, the junction kept 4 bases outside the gene matches. The CDR3 loop spans 15 amino acids.

This clonotype was observed a handful of times. The chain has TRBV12-5 and TRBJ2-1; 14 bases map to TRBD2. CDR3 length: 18 residues. With 6 bases clipped from V and 3 bases from J, the junction kept 10 bases outside the gene matches. Germline V gene data show CDR1 as LGHNT and CDR2 as FRNRAP. The CDR3 is CASGPQLTSGGVYNEQFF. The CDR3 region has the DNA TGTGCTAGTGGCCCCCAGTTGACTAGCGGGGGGGTCTACAATGAGCAGTTCTTC.

V usage is TRBV4-1 and J usage is TRBJ1-5; D gene unclear. The CDR3 extends over 15 amino acids. V was pared by 1 base and J by 0 bases, with 7 bases between. CDR1 is MGHRA, CDR2 YSYEKL, per germline. DNA of the CDR3: TGCGCCAGCAGCCAAGTTCCAGTTAGCAATCAGCCCCAGCATTTT. It is translated as CASSQVPVSNQPQHF.

This chain links TRBV4-2 with TRBJ2-4, with no clear D. CDR3 length: 15 amino acids. Germline V gene lookup returns CDR1 LGHNA and CDR2 YNFKEQ. Trimming pared 2 bases from V and 0 bases from J, leaving 8 bases between. The CDR3 DNA reads as TGTGCCAGCAGCCAACCTATGATAGCCAAAAACATTCAGTACTTC. Encoded protein: CASSQPMIAKNIQYF.

This clonotype was found a few times. The chain couples TRBV14 to TRBJ1-1; tentative D call: TRBD1 (5 bases). Germline-derived CDR1 and CDR2 are SGHDN and FVKESK. The length of the CDR3 is 15 residues. The V end lost 2 bases, the J end lost 5 bases, and 15 bases lay between the germline ends. CDR3 region: CASSQNPQGGTEAFF. The DNA of the CDR3 is TGTGCCAGCAGCCAAAACCCCCAGGGAGGTACTGAAGCTTTCTTT. The whole variable domain, filled in from reference TRBV14 and TRBJ1-1, reads EAGVTQFPSHSVIEKGQTVTLRCDPISGHDNLYWYRRVMGKEIKFLLHFVKESKQDESGMPNNRFLAERTGGTYSTLKVQPAELEDSGVYFCASSQNPQGGTEAFFGQGTRLTVV.

The V gene is TRBV7-9, the J gene TRBJ2-1, with 7 bases that match TRBD1. The J segment lost 3 bases and the V segment lost 4 bases, leaving 6 bases of the junction unmatched. This CDR3 has 15 residues. Germline V gene sequence: CDR1 SEHNR, CDR2 FQNEAQ (reference sequence). Here the CDR3 reads CASSSETGNYNEQFF. CDR3 coding DNA: TGTGCCAGCAGCTCAGAGACAGGGAACTACAATGAGCAGTTCTTC.

This chain joins TRBV12-3 or TRBV12-4 and TRBJ2-7, with TRBD1 identical over 7 bases. The length of the CDR3 is 14 residues. V shed 7 bases, J shed 7 bases, and the junction held 13 bases outside the gene matches. CDR3 DNA: TGTGCCAGCACCACATCGACAGGGTTTGGGGAGCAGTACTTC. This codes for CASTTSTGFGEQYF.

The V and J genes are TRBV5-4 and TRBJ2-1; 8 bases line up with TRBD2. The CDR3 is made up of 14 amino acids. The germline V gene encodes CDR1 SGHNT and CDR2 YYREEE (reference sequence). V lost 3 bases to trimming and J lost 5 bases; unmatched junction nucleotides: 4. The CDR3 sequence is CASSWVAGNNEQFF. CDR3 sequence (DNA): TGTGCCAGCAGCTGGGTAGCGGGGAACAATGAGCAGTTCTTC.

This rearrangement joins TRBV12-3 or TRBV12-4 to TRBJ2-5; a weak D match, TRBD2 (7 bases). The CDR3 totals 15 residues. Trimming took off 6 bases at V and 5 bases at J, with 19 bases between the two ends. The CDR3 nucleotides read TGTGCCAGCAGCCCCGGGGTTGGGGGGGCGGAGACCCAGTACTTC. Translation gives CASSPGVGGAETQYF.